This T cell receptor (beta chain) was captured in a study of blood T cell repertoires in COVID-19. Study details: Both acute and convalescent COVID-19 samples were obtained from the United States, Italy and Spain.

In the original workflow: From reference gene primer amplification, estimates of nucleated cell counts were derived. Method: immunoSEQ multiplex PCR; TCRdb's copy keeps in-frame clones and lacks some. That table gives V, J and clone size, and the DNA gave D and trimming. The profile covers roughly 230,000 clones, with around 82% appearing a single time and 8.6% taken by the ten largest. The CDR3 is made up of 15 amino acids. V was clipped by 4 bases and J by 2 bases, with 15 bases between them. CDR1 is SGHRS, CDR2 YFSETQ, per germline. The sequence came from a man aged 35-49 years with active or convalescent COVID-19. The source material was peripheral blood. The chain couples TRBV5-1 to TRBJ2-5; possibly TRBD2 for D (6 bases). The CDR3 region has the DNA TGCGCCAGCAGCCCTGTCTGGGGGGTACAAGAGACCCAGTACTTC. This encodes CASSPVWGVQETQYF. Filled out from reference TRBV5-1 and TRBJ2-5, the complete variable domain reads KAGVTQTPRYLIKTRGQQVTLSCSPISGHRSVSWYQQTPGQGLQFLFEYFSETQRNKGNFPGRFSGRQFSNSRSEMNVSTLELGDSALYLCASSPVWGVQETQYFGPGTRLLVL.